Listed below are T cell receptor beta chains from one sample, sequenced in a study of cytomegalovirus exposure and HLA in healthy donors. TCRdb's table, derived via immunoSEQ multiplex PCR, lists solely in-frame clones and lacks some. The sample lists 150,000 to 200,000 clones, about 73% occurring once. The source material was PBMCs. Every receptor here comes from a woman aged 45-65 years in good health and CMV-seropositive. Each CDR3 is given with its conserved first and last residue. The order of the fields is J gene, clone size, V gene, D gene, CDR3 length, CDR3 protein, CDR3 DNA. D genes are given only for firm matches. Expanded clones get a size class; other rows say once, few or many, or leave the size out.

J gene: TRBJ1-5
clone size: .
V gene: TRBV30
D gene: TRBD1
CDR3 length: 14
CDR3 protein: CAWSVGQGDQPQHF
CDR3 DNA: TGTGCCTGGAGTGTCGGACAGGGTGACCAGCCCCAGCATTTT

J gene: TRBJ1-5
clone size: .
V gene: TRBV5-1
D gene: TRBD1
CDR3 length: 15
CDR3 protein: CASSLGTGGGQPQHF
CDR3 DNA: TGCGCCAGCAGCTTGGGGACAGGGGGCGGGCAGCCCCAGCATTTT

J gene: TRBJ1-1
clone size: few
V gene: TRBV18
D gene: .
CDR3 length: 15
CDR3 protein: CASSPLGQSDTEAFF
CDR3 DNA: TGTGCCAGCTCACCACTAGGACAGTCCGACACTGAAGCTTTCTTT

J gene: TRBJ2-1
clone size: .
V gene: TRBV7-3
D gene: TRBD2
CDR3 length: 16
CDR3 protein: CASSTYGQRGGDEQFF
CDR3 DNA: TGTGCCAGCAGCACATATGGCCAGCGGGGGGGAGATGAGCAGTTCTTC

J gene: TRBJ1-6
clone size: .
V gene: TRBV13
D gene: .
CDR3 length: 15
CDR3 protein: CASSITAGYNSPLHF
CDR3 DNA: TGTGCCAGCAGTATTACGGCAGGGTATAATTCACCCCTCCACTTT

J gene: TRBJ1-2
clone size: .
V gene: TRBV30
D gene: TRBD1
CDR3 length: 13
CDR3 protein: CAWDTDRGDGYTF
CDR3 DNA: TGTGCCTGGGATACAGACAGGGGAGATGGCTACACCTTC

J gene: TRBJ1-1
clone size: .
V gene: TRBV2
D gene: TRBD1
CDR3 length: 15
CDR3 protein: CASSVTGGIVAEAFF
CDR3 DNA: TGTGCCAGCAGTGTGACAGGGGGAATCGTAGCTGAAGCTTTCTTT

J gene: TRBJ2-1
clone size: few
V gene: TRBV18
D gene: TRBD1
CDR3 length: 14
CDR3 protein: CASSPGQSYNEQFF
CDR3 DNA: TGTGCCAGCTCTCCGGGACAGTCCTACAATGAGCAGTTCTTC

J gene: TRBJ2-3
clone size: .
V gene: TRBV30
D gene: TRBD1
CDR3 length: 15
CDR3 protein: CAWSDGQARTDTQYF
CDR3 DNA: TGTGCCTGGAGTGACGGACAGGCCCGCACAGATACGCAGTATTTT

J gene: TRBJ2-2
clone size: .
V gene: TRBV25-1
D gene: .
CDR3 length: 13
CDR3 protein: CARSRSPTGELFF
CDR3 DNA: TGTGCCAGGTCTAGATCACCCACCGGGGAGCTGTTTTTT

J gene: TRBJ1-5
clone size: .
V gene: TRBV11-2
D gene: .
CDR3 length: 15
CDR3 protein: CASSKGAGENQPQHF
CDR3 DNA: TGTGCCAGCAGTAAAGGGGCAGGGGAAAATCAGCCCCAGCATTTT

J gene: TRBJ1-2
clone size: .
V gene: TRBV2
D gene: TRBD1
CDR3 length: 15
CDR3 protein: CASSEARTGAYGYTF
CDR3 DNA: TGTGCCAGCAGTGAAGCGCGGACAGGCGCCTATGGCTACACCTTC

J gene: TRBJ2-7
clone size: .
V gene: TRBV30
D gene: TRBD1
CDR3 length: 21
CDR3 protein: CAWVGQGAPFNKRRSNYEQYF
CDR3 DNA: TGTGCCTGGGTGGGACAGGGGGCCCCCTTTAATAAACGTCGGTCTAACTACGAGCAGTACTTC

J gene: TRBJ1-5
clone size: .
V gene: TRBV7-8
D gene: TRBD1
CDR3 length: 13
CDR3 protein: CASSAGQGQPQHF
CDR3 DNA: TGTGCCAGCAGCGCAGGACAGGGACAGCCCCAGCATTTT

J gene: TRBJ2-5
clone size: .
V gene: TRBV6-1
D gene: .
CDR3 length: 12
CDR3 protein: CASRASRETQYF
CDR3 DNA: TGTGCCAGCCGAGCATCGAGGGAGACCCAGTACTTC

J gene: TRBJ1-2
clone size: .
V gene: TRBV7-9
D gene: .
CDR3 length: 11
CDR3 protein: CASSFRDGYTF
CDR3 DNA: TGTGCCAGCAGCTTCCGGGATGGCTACACCTTC

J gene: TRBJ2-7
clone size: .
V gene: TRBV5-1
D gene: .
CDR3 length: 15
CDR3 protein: CASSLARTATYEQYF
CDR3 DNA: TGCGCCAGCAGCTTGGCCCGAACCGCGACCTACGAGCAGTACTTC

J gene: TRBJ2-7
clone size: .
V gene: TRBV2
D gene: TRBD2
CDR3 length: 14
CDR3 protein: CASRGLANSYEQYF
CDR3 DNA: TGTGCCAGCAGGGGACTAGCTAACTCCTACGAGCAGTACTTC

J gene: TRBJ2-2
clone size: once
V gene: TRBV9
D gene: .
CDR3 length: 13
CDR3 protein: CASSVGSPGELFF
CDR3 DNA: TGTGCCAGCAGCGTAGGTAGCCCCGGGGAGCTGTTTTTT

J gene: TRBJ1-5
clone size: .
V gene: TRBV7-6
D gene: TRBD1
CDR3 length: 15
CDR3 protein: CASSPRAGGGQPQHF
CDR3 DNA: TGTGCCAGCAGCCCCAGGGCAGGGGGCGGTCAGCCCCAGCATTTT

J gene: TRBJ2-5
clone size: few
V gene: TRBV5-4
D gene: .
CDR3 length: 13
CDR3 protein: CASSLVGEETQYF
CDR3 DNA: TGTGCCAGCAGCTTGGTTGGGGAGGAGACCCAGTACTTC

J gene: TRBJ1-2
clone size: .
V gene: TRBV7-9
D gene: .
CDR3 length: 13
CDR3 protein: CASSPTDDGGYTF
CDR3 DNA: TGTGCCAGCAGCCCTACAGACGATGGTGGCTACACCTTC

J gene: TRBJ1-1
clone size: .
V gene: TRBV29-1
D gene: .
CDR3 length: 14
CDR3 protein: CSVEDLGGGEYAFF
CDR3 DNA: TGCAGCGTTGAAGATCTTGGAGGAGGGGAGTACGCTTTCTTT

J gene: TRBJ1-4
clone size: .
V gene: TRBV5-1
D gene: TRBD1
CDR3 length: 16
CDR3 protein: CASRPGQGVPNEKLFF
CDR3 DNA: TGCGCCAGCAGACCGGGACAGGGGGTTCCTAATGAAAAACTGTTTTTT

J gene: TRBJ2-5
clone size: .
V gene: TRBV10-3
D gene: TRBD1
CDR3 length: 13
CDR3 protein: CAISDRGRETQYF
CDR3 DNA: TGTGCCATCAGTGACAGGGGGCGGGAGACCCAGTACTTC

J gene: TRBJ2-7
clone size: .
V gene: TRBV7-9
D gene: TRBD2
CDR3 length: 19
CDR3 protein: CASSLKSLTSGGTSYEQYF
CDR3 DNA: TGTGCCAGCAGCTTAAAATCTTTGACTAGCGGGGGGACGTCCTACGAGCAGTACTTC

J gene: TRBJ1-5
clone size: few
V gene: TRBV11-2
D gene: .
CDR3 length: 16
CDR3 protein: CASSLGGARSNQPQHF
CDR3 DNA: TGTGCCAGCAGCTTGGGAGGGGCTCGGAGCAATCAGCCCCAGCATTTT

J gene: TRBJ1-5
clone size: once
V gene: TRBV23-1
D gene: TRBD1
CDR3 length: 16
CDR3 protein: CASSQGRQGYCQPQHF
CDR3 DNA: TGCGCCAGCAGTCAAGGGAGACAGGGGTATTGTCAGCCCCAGCATTTT

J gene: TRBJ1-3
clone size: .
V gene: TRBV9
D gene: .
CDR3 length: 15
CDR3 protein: CASSVDEGRGHTIYF
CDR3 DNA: TGTGCCAGCAGCGTAGACGAGGGTCGTGGCCACACCATATATTTT

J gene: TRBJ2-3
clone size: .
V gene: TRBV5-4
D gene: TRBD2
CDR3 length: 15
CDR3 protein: CASSFSGAFTDTQYF
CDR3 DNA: TGTGCCAGCAGCTTCAGCGGGGCTTTCACAGATACGCAGTATTTT

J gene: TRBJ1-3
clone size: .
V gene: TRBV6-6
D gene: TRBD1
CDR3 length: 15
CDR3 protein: CASSDRGGLRNTIYF
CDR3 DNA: TGTGCCAGCAGTGACAGGGGAGGGTTGAGGAACACCATATATTTT

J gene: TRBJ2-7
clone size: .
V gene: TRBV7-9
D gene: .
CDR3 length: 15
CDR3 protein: CASSLGPGGLREQYF
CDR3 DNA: TGTGCCAGCAGCTTAGGCCCAGGGGGACTGAGGGAGCAGTACTTC

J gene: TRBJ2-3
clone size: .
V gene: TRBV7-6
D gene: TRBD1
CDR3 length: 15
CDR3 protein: CASRPGQLSPDTQYF
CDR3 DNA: TGTGCCAGCAGACCGGGACAGCTGAGCCCAGATACGCAGTATTTT

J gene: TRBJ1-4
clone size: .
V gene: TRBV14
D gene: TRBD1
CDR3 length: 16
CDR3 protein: CASSQERTGGREKLFF
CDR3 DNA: TGTGCCAGCAGCCAAGAGCGGACAGGAGGACGGGAAAAACTGTTTTTT

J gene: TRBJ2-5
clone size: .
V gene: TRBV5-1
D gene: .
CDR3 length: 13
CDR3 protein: CASRPGPKETQYF
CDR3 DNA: TGCGCCAGCAGGCCTGGGCCCAAGGAGACCCAGTACTTC